What follows are 28 T cell receptor beta chains derived from one specimen sequenced in a study of T cell changes during pregnancy in multiple sclerosis. The data were produced by immunoSEQ multiplex PCR, yet TCRdb's version contains in-frame clones alone and is incomplete. Altogether 90,000 to 120,000 clones are present, roughly nine tenths being singletons, with the ten largest covering about 3.2%. The sample here was peripheral blood, taken after pregnancy. All receptors derive from a female donor with multiple sclerosis, enrolled in a pregnancy study.

J is TRBJ2-2 and V is TRBV6-5; maybe TRBD1 (5 bases). Deletions cut 0 bases from V and 3 bases from J, with 5 bases between. The germline CDR1 and CDR2 sequences are MNHEY and SVGAGI. The CDR3 is 14 amino acids. In nucleotides, the CDR3 is TGTGCCAGCAGTTACTCCAGGGACACCGGGGAGCTGTTTTTT. Amino acids: CASSYSRDTGELFF.

To note about this clone: Germline is not matched at one junction end, which may reflect a read error. The rearrangement links TRBV6-1 to TRBJ1-2; unclear D gene. Germline V gives CDR1 MNHNS, CDR2 SASEGT. The CDR3 consists of 11 residues. CDR3: CASRGVQDANF. CDR3 DNA sequence: TGTGCCAGCAGGGGAGTTCAGGACGCGAACTTC.

This clone was detected a few times. This sequence joins TRBV12-2 and TRBJ2-5; the D segment call TRBD1 is taken from the table without a DNA check. TRBV12-2 is shown as a pseudogene. The CDR3 extends over 17 amino acids. The CDR3 DNA reads as TGTGCAAGTCGCTTAGGGGCCCTTTTTGATGCAAAAGAGACCCAGTACTTC. Amino acid sequence: CASRLGALFDAKETQYF.

The rearrangement joins TRBV6-6 to TRBJ1-5, with TRBD1 matching over 12 bases. The CDR3 spans 15 residues. The V and J ends lost 11 bases and 2 bases, in that order; junction bases with no gene match: 7. CDR1 is MNHNY and CDR2 is SVGAGI in the germline V gene (reference sequence). The CDR3 loop reads CAGGQGATGNQPQHF. CDR3 sequence (DNA): TGTGCCGGGGGACAGGGGGCAACCGGCAATCAGCCCCAGCATTTT.

The rearrangement uses TRBV6-5 and TRBJ2-5, with 8 bases matching TRBD1. The CDR3 loop spans 14 amino acids. The V and J ends lost 6 bases and 5 bases, in that order; junction bases with no gene match: 8. Germline V CDR1 and CDR2: MNHEY, SVGAGI. CDR3 in DNA: TGTGCCAGCAGACCCCCAGGGGGCTGGGAGACCCAGTACTTC. It codes for CASRPPGGWETQYF.

This rearrangement joins TRBV13 to TRBJ2-3, with D unclear. The V gene lost 2 bases and the J gene lost 1 base, with 7 bases spanning the gap. CDR1 and CDR2 (germline): PRHDT, FYEKMQ (reference sequence). This CDR3 is built from 14 residues. CDR3 coding DNA: TGTGCCAGCAGCTTAAGGCAGGGCACAGATACGCAGTATTTT. Protein product: CASSLRQGTDTQYF.

The CDR3 loop reads CASSPTSGGSEQYF. The CDR3 region has the DNA TGTGCCAGCAGCCCGACTAGCGGGGGGAGCGAGCAGTACTTC. The rearrangement joins TRBV7-9 to TRBJ2-7, with TRBD2 identical over 13 bases. The germline gives CDR1 SEHNR, CDR2 FQNEAQ (reference sequence). CDR3 size: 14 residues. Trimming cost V 5 bases and J 6 bases; bases outside gene matches: 4.

As for this clone: Other DNA sequences within the sample encode an identical CDR3. The chain has TRBV6-5 and TRBJ1-1; unclear D gene. V lost 0 bases, J lost 2 bases, and 7 bases lay in between. This CDR3 has 14 residues. CDR1 is MNHEY and CDR2 is SVGAGI in the germline V gene. CDR3 protein: CASSYSYRNTEAFF. The CDR3 DNA is TGTGCCAGCAGTTACTCATACAGAAACACTGAAGCTTTCTTT.

This chain links TRBV6-5 with TRBJ1-2; 9 bases are shared with TRBD1. V was clipped by 0 bases and J by 5 bases; unmatched bases: 4. CDR1 is MNHEY and CDR2 is SVGAGI in the germline V gene. The CDR3 contains 15 residues. CDR3 DNA sequence: TGTGCCAGCAGTTACTCACAGGGGGCAATTTATGGCTACACCTTC. This gives the protein CASSYSQGAIYGYTF.

The table lists this clone with a count of one. V usage is TRBV2 and J usage is TRBJ1-2, with D perhaps TRBD1 (6 bases). The germline CDR1 and CDR2 sequences are SNHLY and FYNNEI. The CDR3 loop spans 12 amino acids. Trimming removed 5 bases at V and 8 bases at J, with 12 bases between. The chain's CDR3 is CASSFRGKGYTF. CDR3 DNA sequence: TGTGCCAGCAGTTTCAGGGGTAAGGGCTACACCTTC.

The V gene is TRBV9, the J gene TRBJ2-7; D is uncertain. This CDR3 has 15 amino acids. Germline CDR1 SGDLS, CDR2 YYNGEE. Trimming took 0 bases from V and 0 from J, leaving 10 bases between them. CDR3 sequence (DNA): TGTGCCAGCAGCGTAGCTTCAGGCCGCTCCTACGAGCAGTACTTC. Its translation: CASSVASGRSYEQYF.

J is TRBJ2-7 and V is TRBV7-2; 9 nucleotides line up with TRBD2. The CDR3 sequence is 18 residues long. Trimming removed 2 bases from V and 0 bases from J; junction bases left unmatched: 11. The germline V gene encodes CDR1 SGHTA and CDR2 FQGNSA. The CDR3 here is CASSLQVGASGVSYEQYF. DNA of the CDR3: TGTGCCAGCAGCTTACAGGTGGGAGCTAGCGGGGTCTCCTACGAGCAGTACTTC.

The chain employs TRBV28 and TRBJ1-1, with 8 bases fitting TRBD1. CDR3 length: 14 amino acids. From germline, CDR1 is MDHEN and CDR2 SYDVKM. Trimming at V came to 7 bases and at J to 1 base, leaving 5 bases not matched to a gene. CDR3 in DNA: TGTGCCAGCACTCCAGGGGGCGAGAACACTGAAGCTTTCTTT. Its translation: CASTPGGENTEAFF.

J is TRBJ2-7 and V is TRBV6-1; 8 bases are shared with TRBD1. Germline CDR1 MNHNS, CDR2 SASEGT. The CDR3 extends over 14 amino acids. Trimming took 7 bases from V and 4 from J; bases not matched to a gene: 9. CDR3 DNA: TGTGCCAGCAAGCCGGACAGGGAGCGTTACGAGCAGTACTTC. Protein: CASKPDRERYEQYF.

The chain joins TRBV5-6 to TRBJ1-1; weak D call: TRBD1 (6 bases). The V end was cut by 7 bases, the J end by 2 bases, with 12 bases between. This CDR3 contains 13 residues. Germline V gene sequence: CDR1 SGHDT, CDR2 YYEEEE. CDR3 sequence: CASRRTVNTEAFF. CDR3 sequence (DNA): TGTGCCAGCCGTCGGACAGTCAACACTGAAGCTTTCTTT. The variable domain in full, with the rest retrieved from reference TRBV5-6 and TRBJ1-1, is DAGVTQSPTHLIKTRGQQVTLRCSPKSGHDTVSWYQQALGQGPQFIFQYYEEEERQRGNFPDRFSGHQFPNYSSELNVNALLLGDSALYLCASRRTVNTEAFFGQGTRLTVV.

The rearrangement links TRBV7-3 to TRBJ1-2, with D unresolved. Trimming removed 4 bases from V and 3 bases from J, with 12 bases in between. The germline V gene has CDR1 SGHTA and CDR2 FQGTGA. The CDR3 length is 14 residues. In DNA, the CDR3 is TGTGCCAGCAGCTCAAGCGGAGGTGACTATGGCTACACCTTC. Amino acids: CASSSSGGDYGYTF.

The V and J genes are TRBV4-2 and TRBJ2-2; 12 nucleotides line up with TRBD2. CDR1 is LGHNA and CDR2 is YNFKEQ in the germline V gene. V lost 4 bases and J lost 8; bases outside the gene matches: 11. The CDR3 contains 17 residues. The CDR3 DNA sequence: TGTGCCAGCAGCCCTTCCCTAGCGGGGGGGCCGGGAGGGGAGCTGTTTTTT. The encoded protein is CASSPSLAGGPGGELFF.

The chain recombines TRBV18 with TRBJ2-7; the D is unclear. Germline V gene sequence: CDR1 KGHSH, CDR2 LQKENI. This CDR3 has 12 residues. Trimming pared 6 bases from V and 3 bases from J, leaving 9 bases between. The DNA of the CDR3 is TGTGCCAGCTCGCCTCAGTACTACGAGCAGTACTTC. It encodes CASSPQYYEQYF.

The chain is built from TRBV5-6 and TRBJ2-3, with 9 bases lining up with TRBD2. The V gene's germline CDR1 is SGHDT and CDR2 YYEEEE. The CDR3 sequence is 12 residues long. V shed 4 bases and J 9 bases; nucleotides not matched to a gene: 3. CDR3 protein: CASSPGLATQYF. The CDR3 DNA reads as TGTGCCAGCAGCCCAGGACTAGCGACGCAGTATTTT.

V and J are TRBV19 and TRBJ1-5; D uncertain. Germline V CDR1 and CDR2: LNHDA, SQIVND (reference sequence). Trimming left V 5 bases short and J 11 bases short, with 13 bases between. The CDR3 has 12 residues. The DNA for the CDR3 is TGTGCCAGTAGTGACCCGGAGGTAGCCCAGCATTTT. This sequence encodes CASSDPEVAQHF.

V is TRBV6-6 and J is TRBJ1-5, with D tentatively TRBD1 (6 bases). The V and J ends lost 6 bases and 0 bases respectively, with 9 bases between them. CDR1 is MNHNY and CDR2 is SVGAGI in the germline V gene (reference sequence). The CDR3 contains 14 residues. This CDR3 reads CASSRDISNQPQHF. The CDR3, as DNA: TGTGCCAGCAGCCGGGACATTAGCAATCAGCCCCAGCATTTT.

The rearrangement links TRBV2 to TRBJ2-7; the D gene is possibly TRBD1 (6 bases). Per germline, CDR1 SNHLY and CDR2 FYNNEI. This CDR3 comprises 14 residues. The V end was cut by 5 bases, the J end by 6 bases, with 17 bases between. The CDR3 protein is CASSSQGVVGEQYF. CDR3 DNA sequence: TGTGCCAGCAGTTCACAGGGAGTGGTCGGCGAGCAGTACTTC.

V and J are TRBV27 and TRBJ2-1, with 11 positions matching TRBD2. V was clipped by 4 bases and J by 6 bases; unmatched bases: 5. This CDR3 has 15 residues. Germline V CDR1 and CDR2: MNHEY, SMNVEV (reference sequence). CDR3 nucleotides: TGTGCCAGCAGTTCACTAGCGGGGGAGCGCAATGAGCAGTTCTTC. It translates to CASSSLAGERNEQFF.

This chain joins TRBV29-1 and TRBJ2-5; D uncertain. Germline V CDR1 and CDR2: SQVTM, ANQGSEA. This CDR3 is 12 amino acids long. Between the trimmed V and J ends, which lost 1 base and 3 bases, there was a span of 6 bases. The CDR3 coding sequence is TGCAGCGTTGAAGCTAGAAAAGAGACCCAGTACTTC. This translates into CSVEARKETQYF. The full variable domain, its missing parts supplied by reference TRBV29-1 and TRBJ2-5, is SAVISQKPSRDICQRGTSLTIQCQVDSQVTMMFWYRQQPGQSLTLIATANQGSEATYESGFVIDKFPISRPNLTFSTLTVSNMSPEDSSIYLCSVEARKETQYFGPGTRLLVL.

This clone was counted only a few times. This chain links TRBV5-1 with TRBJ2-5, with D perhaps TRBD1 (6 bases). V lost 5 bases and J lost 5, with 16 bases in between. The CDR3 runs to 14 residues. Germline lookup yields CDR1 SGHRS and CDR2 YFSETQ. For the CDR3, the DNA is TGCGCCAGCAGAAAAATACAGGGTACCGAGACCCAGTACTTC. This translates into CASRKIQGTETQYF.

The chain recombines TRBV4-2 with TRBJ2-3; D unclear. V dropped 0 bases and J dropped 6 bases, with 16 bases sitting between them. The CDR3 covers 16 residues. The germline V gene has CDR1 LGHNA and CDR2 YNFKEQ. The CDR3 DNA sequence: TGTGCCAGCAGCCAAGATTCTAGAAGGTCGGCGGATACGCAGTATTTT. It encodes CASSQDSRRSADTQYF.

J is TRBJ2-4 and V is TRBV27; tentative D call: TRBD1 (5 bases). The CDR3 runs to 15 residues. Germline-derived CDR1 and CDR2 are MNHEY and SMNVEV (reference sequence). Trimming stripped 2 bases from V and 8 bases from J, with 16 bases between. CDR3 bases: TGTGCCAGCAGTTTAGCCCAGGACACCCAGGACATTCAGTACTTC. Protein product: CASSLAQDTQDIQYF.

The chain recombines TRBV9 with TRBJ2-3; no reliable D call. The CDR3 sequence is 14 residues long. Germline V lookup: CDR1 SGDLS, CDR2 YYNGEE. Trimming shortened V by 4 bases and J by 0 bases, and 9 bases separated the two germline ends. The CDR3 bases are TGTGCCAGCAGCCAAACTCCTAGCACAGATACGCAGTATTTT. Protein: CASSQTPSTDTQYF.